This T cell receptor beta chain was captured by sequencing in a study of beta chain features in type 1 diabetes. This clone appeared a few times. As yet, its antigen is unknown. General observations from the study: Researchers report that Type 1 diabetes patients had moderately but significantly shorter TCRB CDR3s across all four CD4+ subsets.

Trimming shortened V by 3 bases and J by 3 bases, and 12 bases separated the two germline ends. Germline CDR1 and CDR2: SGHTA and FQGNSA. The CDR3 runs to 14 residues. Expressed TCRB transcripts got sequenced, as all isolated RNA was reverse transcribed. Some clones are missing from TCRdb's copy, which holds only in-frame ones; the method was immunoSEQ multiplex PCR. In the table there are about 650,000 clones, roughly 12% of which are singletons. CD45RO/CCR7/CD25/CD127/CD95/CD27 sorting isolated CD4+ naive, central memory, regulatory and stem cell-like memory cells. All sorted populations exceeded 98% purity.

Sequenced: naive CD4+ T cells from blood. The sequence was obtained from a man aged 25-45 years with type 1 diabetes. This chain joins TRBV7-2 and TRBJ2-7; D may match TRBD1 or TRBD2 (5 bases each). The CDR3 DNA is TGTGCCAGCAGCTTCGGGACGGTAGTCTACGAGCAGTACTTC. It translates to CASSFGTVVYEQYF.